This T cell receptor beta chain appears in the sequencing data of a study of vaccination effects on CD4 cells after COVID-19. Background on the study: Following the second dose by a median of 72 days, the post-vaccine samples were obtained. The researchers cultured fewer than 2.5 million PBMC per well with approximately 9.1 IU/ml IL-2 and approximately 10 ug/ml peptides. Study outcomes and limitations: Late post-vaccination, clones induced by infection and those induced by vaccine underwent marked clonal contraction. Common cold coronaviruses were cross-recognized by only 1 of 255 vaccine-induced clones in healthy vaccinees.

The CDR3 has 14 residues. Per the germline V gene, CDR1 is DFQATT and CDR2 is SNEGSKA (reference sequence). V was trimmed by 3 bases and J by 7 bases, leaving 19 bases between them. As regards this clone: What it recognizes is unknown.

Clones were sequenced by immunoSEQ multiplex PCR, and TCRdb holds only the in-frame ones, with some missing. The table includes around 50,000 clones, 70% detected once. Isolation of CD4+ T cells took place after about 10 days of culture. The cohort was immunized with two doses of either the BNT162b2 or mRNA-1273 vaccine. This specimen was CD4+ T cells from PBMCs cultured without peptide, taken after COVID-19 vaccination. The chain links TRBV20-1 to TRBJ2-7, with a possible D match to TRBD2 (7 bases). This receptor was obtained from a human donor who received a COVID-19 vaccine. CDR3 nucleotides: TGCAGTGCTAGTAAAATGCGGGAGAGGGGGGAGCAGTACTTC. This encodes CSASKMRERGEQYF.